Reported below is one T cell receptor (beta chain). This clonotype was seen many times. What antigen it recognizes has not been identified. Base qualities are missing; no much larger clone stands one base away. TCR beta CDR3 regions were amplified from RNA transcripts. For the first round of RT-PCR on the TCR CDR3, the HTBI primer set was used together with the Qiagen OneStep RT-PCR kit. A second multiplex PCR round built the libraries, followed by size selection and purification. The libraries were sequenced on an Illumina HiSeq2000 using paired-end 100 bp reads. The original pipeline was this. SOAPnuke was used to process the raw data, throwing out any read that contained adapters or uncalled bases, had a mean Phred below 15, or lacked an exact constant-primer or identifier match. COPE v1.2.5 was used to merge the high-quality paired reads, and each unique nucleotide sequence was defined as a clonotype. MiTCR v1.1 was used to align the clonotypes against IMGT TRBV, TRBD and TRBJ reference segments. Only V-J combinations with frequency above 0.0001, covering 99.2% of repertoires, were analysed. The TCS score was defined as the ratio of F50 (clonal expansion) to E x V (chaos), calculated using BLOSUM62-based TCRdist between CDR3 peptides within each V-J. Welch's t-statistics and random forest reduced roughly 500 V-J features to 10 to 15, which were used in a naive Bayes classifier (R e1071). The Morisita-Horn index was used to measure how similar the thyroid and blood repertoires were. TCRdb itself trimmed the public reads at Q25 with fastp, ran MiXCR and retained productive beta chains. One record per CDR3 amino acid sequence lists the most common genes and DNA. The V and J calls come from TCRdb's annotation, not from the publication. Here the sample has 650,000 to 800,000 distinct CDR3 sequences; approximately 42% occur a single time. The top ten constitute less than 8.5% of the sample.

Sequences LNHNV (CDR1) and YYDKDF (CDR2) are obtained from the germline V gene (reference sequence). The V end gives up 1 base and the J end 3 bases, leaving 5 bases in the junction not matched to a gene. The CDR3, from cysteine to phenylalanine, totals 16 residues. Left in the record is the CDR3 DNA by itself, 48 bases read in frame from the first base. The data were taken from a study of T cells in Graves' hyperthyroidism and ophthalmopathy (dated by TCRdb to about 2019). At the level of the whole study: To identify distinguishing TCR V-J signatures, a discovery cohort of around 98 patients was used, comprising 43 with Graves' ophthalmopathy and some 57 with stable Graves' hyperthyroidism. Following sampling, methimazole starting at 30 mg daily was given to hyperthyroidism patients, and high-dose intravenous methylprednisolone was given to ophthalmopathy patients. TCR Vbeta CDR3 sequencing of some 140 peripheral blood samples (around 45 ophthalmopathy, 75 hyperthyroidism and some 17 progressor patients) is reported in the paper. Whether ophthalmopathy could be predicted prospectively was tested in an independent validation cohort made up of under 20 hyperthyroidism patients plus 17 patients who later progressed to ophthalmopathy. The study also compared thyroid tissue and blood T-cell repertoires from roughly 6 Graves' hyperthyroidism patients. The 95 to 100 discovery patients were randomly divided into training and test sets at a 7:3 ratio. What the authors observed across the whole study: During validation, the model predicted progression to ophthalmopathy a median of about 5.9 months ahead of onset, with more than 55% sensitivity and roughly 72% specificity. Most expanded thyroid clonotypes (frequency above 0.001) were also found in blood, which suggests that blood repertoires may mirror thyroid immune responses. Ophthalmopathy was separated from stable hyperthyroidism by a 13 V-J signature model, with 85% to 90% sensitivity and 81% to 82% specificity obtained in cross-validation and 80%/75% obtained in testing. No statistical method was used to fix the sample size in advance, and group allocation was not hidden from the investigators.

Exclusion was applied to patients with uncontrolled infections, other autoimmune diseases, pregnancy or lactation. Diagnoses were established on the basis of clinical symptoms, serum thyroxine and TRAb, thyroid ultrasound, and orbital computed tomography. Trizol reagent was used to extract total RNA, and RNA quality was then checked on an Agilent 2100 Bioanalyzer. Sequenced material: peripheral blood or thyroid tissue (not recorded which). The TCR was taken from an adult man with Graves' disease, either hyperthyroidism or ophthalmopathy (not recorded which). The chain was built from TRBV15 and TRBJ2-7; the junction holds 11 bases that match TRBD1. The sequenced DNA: TGTGCCACCAGCAGAGCCTCCGGGACAGGGGGCTACGAGCAGTACTTC. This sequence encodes CATSRASGTGGYEQYF.